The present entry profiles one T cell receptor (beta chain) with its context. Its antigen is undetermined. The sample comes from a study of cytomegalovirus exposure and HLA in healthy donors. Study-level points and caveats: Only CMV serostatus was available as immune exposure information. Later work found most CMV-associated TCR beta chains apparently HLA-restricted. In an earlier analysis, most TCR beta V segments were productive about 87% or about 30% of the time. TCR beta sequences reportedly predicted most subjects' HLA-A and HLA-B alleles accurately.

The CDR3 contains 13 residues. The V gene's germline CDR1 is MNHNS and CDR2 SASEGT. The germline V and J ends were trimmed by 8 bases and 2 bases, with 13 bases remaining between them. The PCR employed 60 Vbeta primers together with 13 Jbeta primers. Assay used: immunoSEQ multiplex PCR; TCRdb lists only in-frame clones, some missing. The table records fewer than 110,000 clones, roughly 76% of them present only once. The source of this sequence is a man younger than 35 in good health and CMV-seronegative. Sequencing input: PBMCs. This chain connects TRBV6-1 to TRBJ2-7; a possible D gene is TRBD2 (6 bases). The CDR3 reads CASSIRETYEQYF. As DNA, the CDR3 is TGTGCCAGCTCCATCCGGGAGACCTACGAGCAGTACTTC.